What follows describes a single T cell receptor beta chain. The sample belongs to a study of blood T cell repertoires in COVID-19. About the research overall: Material from acute and convalescent COVID-19 was sourced from the United States, Italy and Spain.

V trimming: 5 bases; J trimming: 7 bases; junction bases outside the gene matches: 11. This CDR3 contains 16 residues. Germline V gene lookup returns CDR1 LGHNA and CDR2 YSLEER. Sequenced by immunoSEQ multiplex PCR; TCRdb stores in-frame clones only, minus some. The data contain a few hundred thousand clones, 82% of them singletons. This sequence joins TRBV4-3 and TRBJ2-1; 10 nucleotides line up with TRBD2. The clonotype was recovered from a woman aged 18-29 years with acute or convalescent COVID-19. The sample was peripheral blood. The CDR3: CASSARTSGPENEQFF. The DNA of the CDR3 is TGCGCCAGCAGCGCCCGGACTAGCGGCCCCGAAAATGAGCAGTTCTTC.